The TCR beta chain described here comes from a study of chemoradiotherapy in HPV16-positive cancers. Comment on this clone: The antigen is unknown.

Findings and caveats of the study: For HPV16-positive patients, expanding HPV-responsive T cells associated with longer recurrence-free survival.

Sequencing used immunoSEQ multiplex PCR; TCRdb keeps in-frame clones, though not all of them. Among about 68,000 clones listed, roughly 90% were seen once. Unmatched junction bases numbered 6, after V lost 1 base and J lost 7 bases. The CDR3 sequence is 14 residues long. CDR1 is SGHDN and CDR2 is FVKESK in the germline V gene. This clonotype originated in a human donor with HPV-associated anogenital cancer. This chain connects TRBV14 to TRBJ1-2; 7 nucleotides align to TRBD1. The source material was blood, sampled from a patient who underwent chemoradiotherapy. The DNA of the CDR3 is TGTGCCAGCAGCCAAGTCAGTCAGGGGGTTGGCTACACCTTC. Protein sequence: CASSQVSQGVGYTF. Combining the CDR3 with reference TRBV14 and TRBJ1-2 gives the whole variable domain EAGVTQFPSHSVIEKGQTVTLRCDPISGHDNLYWYRRVMGKEIKFLLHFVKESKQDESGMPNNRFLAERTGGTYSTLKVQPAELEDSGVYFCASSQVSQGVGYTFGSGTRLTVV.